The 22 T cell receptor beta chains below come from one sample, sequenced in a study of T cell repertoires in cytomegalovirus infection. TCRdb re-analysed the reads in MiXCR, keeping a single row per CDR3 protein. The data show fewer than 550,000 distinct CDR3 sequences, approximately 31% seen once. Sequencing was carried out using PBMCs. The receptors were sampled from a human donor in good health (CMV status not recorded). Some clones in this sample may be carry-over from other donors' samples.

The V call is TRBV29-1, the J call TRBJ2-2, with D unresolved. Germline V gene sequence: CDR1 SQVTM, CDR2 ANQGSEA. V shed 4 bases and J shed 6 bases, with 9 bases lying between them. This CDR3 has 12 amino acids. CDR3 nucleotides: TGCAGCGTTGGGTCAGTGGCCGGGGAGCTGTTTTTT. Its translation: CSVGSVAGELFF.

As to this clonotype: This CDR3 fails to terminate in the conserved phenylalanine or tryptophan, so it likely reflects a read error. The chain uses TRBV12-3 or TRBV12-4 and TRBJ2-5; D remains ambiguous. The CDR3 totals 13 residues. Trimming shortened V by 5 bases and J by 4 bases, and 11 bases separated the two germline ends. CDR3 sequence (DNA): TGTGCCAGCAGTCCTTCCCTGTCAGAGACCCAGTACTTA. Translating gives CASSPSLSETQYL.

Regarding this clonotype: This may come from a read error, since a much larger clone is one base off. The V and J genes are TRBV12-3 or TRBV12-4 and TRBJ1-2; a possible D gene is TRBD1 (6 bases). The V end was cut by 8 bases, the J end by 7 bases, with 20 bases between. CDR3 size: 14 residues. The CDR3 protein is CASGPLEGVFGYTF. DNA for the CDR3: TGTGCCAGCGGTCCCCTCGAGGGGGTATTTGGCTACACCTTC.

The rearrangement joins TRBV19 to TRBJ1-1; no firm D call. The CDR3 runs to 13 residues. CDR1 is LNHDA, CDR2 SQIVND, per germline (reference sequence). V lost 5 bases and J 6 bases, leaving 13 bases between the germline ends. As DNA, the CDR3 is TGTGCCAGTAGTTTTGGGGTTGGCCCTGAAGCTTTCTTT. This sequence encodes CASSFGVGPEAFF.

This clonotype has a handful of counts. The chain uses TRBV7-9 and TRBJ1-4, with 8 bases matching TRBD1. CDR3 length equals 18 residues. After removal of 5 bases from V and 7 bases from J, the junction contained 18 bases not matched to a gene. Germline CDR1 is SEHNR and CDR2 is FQNEAQ (reference sequence). CDR3 loop: CASSTRPRQGARGEKLFF. CDR3 DNA: TGTGCCAGCAGCACCCGCCCTCGCCAGGGGGCAAGGGGTGAAAAACTGTTTTTT.

Concerning this clonotype itself: The CDR3 ends on some other residue instead of the conserved phenylalanine or tryptophan, so this is likely a read error. The chain combines TRBV6-1 with TRBJ1-2; TRBD1 agrees at 8 bases. V gave up 3 bases and J gave up 8 bases; unmatched junction bases: 8. The CDR3 is 14 amino acids. Germline CDR1 is MNHNS and CDR2 is SASEGT. CDR3: CASSEVTGGHGYTL. The CDR3 DNA reads TGTGCCAGCAGTGAGGTCACAGGGGGACACGGCTACACCTTA.

This clonotype occurred many times. V gene TRBV7-2 combines with J gene TRBJ1-1; D gene ambiguous. In germline, CDR1 is SGHTA, CDR2 FQGNSA. The ends were cut back, 1 base at V and 11 bases at J, with 17 bases in the middle. The CDR3 length is 14 residues. This CDR3 is CASSLVGGPERAFF. The CDR3 bases are TGTGCCAGCAGCTTAGTTGGTGGCCCCGAGAGGGCTTTCTTT.

This clonotype was counted between two and nine times. The rearrangement uses TRBV20-1 and TRBJ1-4; D not resolved. Germline-derived CDR1 and CDR2 are DFQATT and SNEGSKA (reference sequence). The ends were cut back, 0 bases at V and 4 bases at J, with 3 bases in the middle. This CDR3 is built from 12 residues. The CDR3, as DNA: TGCAGTGCTAGAGATAATAATGAAAAACTGTTTTTT. It yields the protein CSARDNNEKLFF.

This clonotype was counted at least ten times. This sequence joins TRBV7-8 and TRBJ1-5, with TRBD1 matching 12 bases. The CDR3 is made up of 19 amino acids. Trimming removed 5 bases from V and 1 base from J; junction bases left unmatched: 12. In germline, CDR1 is SGHVS, CDR2 FQNEAQ. CDR3 region: CASSRPGTGGRKSNQPQHF. In DNA, the CDR3 is TGTGCCAGCAGCCGTCCCGGGACAGGGGGCCGTAAGAGCAATCAGCCCCAGCATTTT.

This clonotype was counted between two and nine times. The rearrangement joins TRBV6-1 to TRBJ2-3; D tentatively reads TRBD1 or TRBD2 (5 bases each). CDR3 length equals 20 residues. Trimming pared 6 bases from V and 2 bases from J, leaving 30 bases between. CDR1 is MNHNS, CDR2 SASEGT, per germline. CDR3 in DNA: TGTGCCAGCAGCTTCTTTGGGGGATTTAGTAGCTCCCGCGACACAGATACGCAGTATTTT. Translating it yields CASSFFGGFSSSRDTDTQYF.

This clonotype was recorded at least ten times. The V and J genes are TRBV7-8 and TRBJ2-7; D might be TRBD1 (5 bases). There are 14 residues in the CDR3. Trimming cost V 1 base and J 1 base, with 8 bases left between them. Germline V lookup: CDR1 SGHVS, CDR2 FQNEAQ. CDR3 DNA sequence: TGTGCCAGCAGCTTAGAAACAGGTTCCTACGAGCAGTACTTC. Its translation: CASSLETGSYEQYF.

This clonotype has a handful of counts. The J gene is TRBJ2-1, the V gene TRBV11-2; 11 nucleotides align to TRBD2. There are 14 residues in the CDR3. V lost 4 bases and J lost 12; bases outside the gene matches: 8. Germline values: CDR1 SGHAT, CDR2 FQNNGV. For the CDR3, the DNA is TGTGCCAGCAGCTCGGGACTAGCGGCGAGGTGGCAGTTCTTC. Encoded protein: CASSSGLAARWQFF.

As concerns this clonotype: The missing conserved phenylalanine or tryptophan at the end of this CDR3 makes a read error likely. The genes are TRBV4-3 and TRBJ2-5; D might be TRBD2 (5 bases). There are 18 residues in the CDR3. Trimming shortened V by 5 bases and J by 4 bases, and 26 bases separated the two germline ends. Germline V CDR1 and CDR2: LGHNA, YSLEER. The CDR3 is CASSALHSKILEVETQYL. The CDR3 region has the DNA TGCGCCAGCAGCGCTTTGCACTCAAAGATTTTGGAGGTAGAGACCCAGTACTTA.

V is TRBV4-1 and J is TRBJ1-6, with 10 bases lining up with TRBD1. The CDR3 consists of 15 residues. CDR1 and CDR2 (germline): MGHRA, YSYEKL. V shed 1 base, J shed 9 bases, and the junction held 3 bases outside the gene matches. The CDR3 here is CASSQVGTGASPLHF. CDR3 DNA: TGCGCCAGCAGCCAAGTTGGGACAGGGGCTTCACCCCTCCACTTT.

The rearrangement links TRBV3-1 to TRBJ1-1; 7 positions match TRBD1. The CDR3 runs to 15 residues. The germline V gene encodes CDR1 LGHDT and CDR2 YNNKEL (reference sequence). Trimming took 2 bases from V and 4 from J; bases not matched to a gene: 7. The CDR3 DNA reads TGTGCCAGCAGCCAATCGGGCAGGGGGTCCACTGAAGCTTTCTTT. It specifies CASSQSGRGSTEAFF.

This chain links TRBV11-2 with TRBJ2-1, with D possibly matching TRBD2 (5 bases). Germline assignment: CDR1 SGHAT and CDR2 FQNNGV. V dropped 5 bases and J dropped 0 bases, with 14 bases sitting between them. This CDR3 region has 16 residues. CDR3 DNA sequence: TGTGCCAGCAGCGAACGAAGCGGCAACTCCTACAATGAGCAGTTCTTC. Residues: CASSERSGNSYNEQFF.

This clonotype showed up just a few times. The CDR3 reads CASRRDSNPGYTF. The CDR3 region has the DNA TGTGCCAGCAGACGGGACTCTAACCCTGGCTACACCTTC. The V gene is TRBV2, the J gene TRBJ1-2, with D perhaps matching TRBD1 (5 bases). Trimming took off 6 bases at V and 7 bases at J, with 15 bases between the two ends. The CDR3 is made up of 13 amino acids. Germline CDR1 is SNHLY and CDR2 is FYNNEI.

The chain joins TRBV2 to TRBJ1-2, with 10 bases lining up with TRBD1. CDR1 SNHLY and CDR2 FYNNEI come from the germline V gene. The V and J ends lost 6 bases and 7 bases, in that order; junction bases with no gene match: 5. The CDR3 runs 13 residues. Written as DNA, the CDR3 is TGTGCCAGCAGGGGGACAGGGGCCTCTGGCTACACCTTC. Translated: CASRGTGASGYTF.

This clonotype was recorded a few times. V usage is TRBV25-1 and J usage is TRBJ2-1, with D perhaps TRBD1 (7 bases). Germline-derived CDR1 and CDR2 are MGHDK and SYGVNS. The CDR3 totals 15 residues. Trimming took off 3 bases at V and 2 bases at J, with 11 bases between the two ends. CDR3 nucleotide sequence: TGTGCCAGCAGTGACCCAGGGGGGCCCTACAATGAGCAGTTCTTC. Protein product: CASSDPGGPYNEQFF.

This sequence joins TRBV2 and TRBJ2-5; D gene ambiguous. The CDR3 is made up of 14 amino acids. Per germline, CDR1 SNHLY and CDR2 FYNNEI. The V end was cut by 3 bases, the J end by 4 bases, with 12 bases between. The CDR3: CASSDSQIGETQYF. Here the CDR3 DNA reads TGTGCCAGCAGTGACAGTCAAATAGGAGAGACCCAGTACTTC.

Remarks on this clonotype: A read error may produce the germline difference seen at one junction end. This CDR3 reads CASSAAGTGAYGQYF. The CDR3 coding sequence is TGTGCCAGCAGTGCAGCCGGGACAGGGGCCTACGGGCAGTACTTC. The J gene is TRBJ2-7, the V gene TRBV6-1, with 10 bases lining up with TRBD1. The CDR3 covers 15 residues. CDR1 MNHNS and CDR2 SASEGT come from the germline V gene.

In its sample, this clonotype was seen a few times. The CDR3 DNA is TGTGCCAGCAAGTCGACTGGAACTAGCAATCAGCCCCAGCATTTT. Translation gives CASKSTGTSNQPQHF. The rearrangement links TRBV6-1 to TRBJ1-5; no firm D call. In germline, CDR1 is MNHNS, CDR2 SASEGT. V lost 7 bases to trimming and J lost 0 bases, with 13 bases between them. The CDR3 totals 15 residues.